Described below is a single T cell receptor (beta chain) sequence and its context. V was trimmed by 6 bases and J by 3 bases, leaving 10 bases between them. Germline loops: CDR1 SNHLY, CDR2 FYNNEI. This CDR3 has 13 residues. The sample is drawn from a study of blood T cell repertoires in COVID-19. Study overall: The United States, Italy and Spain provided the acute and convalescent COVID-19 samples. PBMCs, B-cell-depleted T cells, or T cells were the source of the cDNA or gDNA that made up the material.

In the original processing: For nucleated cells, counts were estimated from reference gene primer amplification. Data came from immunoSEQ multiplex PCR; TCRdb stores just in-frame clones and leaves some out. V and J calls plus clone size are reproduced from that table; the DNA served to infer D and trimming. The sample shows hundreds of thousands of clones, about nine tenths of them seen only once. V and J are TRBV2 and TRBJ2-3; a possible D gene is TRBD1 (6 bases). The TCR comes from a woman aged 45-65 years with acute or convalescent COVID-19. Specimen: peripheral blood. The CDR3, as DNA: TGTGCCAGCAGGGATGGACAGACAGATACGCAGTATTTT. As protein: CASRDGQTDTQYF.